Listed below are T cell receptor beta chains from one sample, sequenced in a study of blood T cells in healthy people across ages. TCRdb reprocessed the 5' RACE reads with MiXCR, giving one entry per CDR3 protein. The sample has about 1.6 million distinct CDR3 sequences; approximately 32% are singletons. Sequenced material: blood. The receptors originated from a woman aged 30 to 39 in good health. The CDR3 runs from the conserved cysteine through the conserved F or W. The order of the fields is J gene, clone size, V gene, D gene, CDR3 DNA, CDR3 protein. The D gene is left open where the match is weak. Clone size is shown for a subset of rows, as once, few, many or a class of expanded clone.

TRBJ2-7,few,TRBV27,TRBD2,TGTGCCAGCAGTCCCCTCCTGGCTAGCGGGACCGAGCAGTACTTC,CASSPLLASGTEQYF
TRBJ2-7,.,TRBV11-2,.,TGTGCCAGCAGCTTAGAGGGTAGAAAGCAGTACTTC,CASSLEGRKQYF
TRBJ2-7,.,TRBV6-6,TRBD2,TGTGCCAGCAGTTCGACTAGCGGGACCGAGCAGTACTTC,CASSSTSGTEQYF
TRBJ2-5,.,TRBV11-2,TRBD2,TGTGCCAGCAGCTTCGGGACTAGCGGGAGATGGGTCCAAGAGACCCAGTACTTC,CASSFGTSGRWVQETQYF
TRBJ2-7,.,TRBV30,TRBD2,TGTGCCTGGAGTGTACCCAAAATTAGCGGGAGCTCCTACGAGCAGTACTTC,CAWSVPKISGSSYEQYF
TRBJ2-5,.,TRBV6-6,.,TGTGCCAGCAGCCCCCGCCCGAGGGGCCAAGAGACCCAGTACTTC,CASSPRPRGQETQYF
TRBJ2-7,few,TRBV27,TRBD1,TGTGCCAGCAGGATAGGACAGGGGGCTACCTACGAGCAGTACTTC,CASRIGQGATYEQYF
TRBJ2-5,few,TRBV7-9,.,TGTGCCAGCAGCTTAGATCCCCGGCTAGAAATGTACTTC,CASSLDPRLEMYF
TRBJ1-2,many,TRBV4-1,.,TGCGCCAGCAGCCAAGCGGGCGGAGATGGCTACACCTTC,CASSQAGGDGYTF
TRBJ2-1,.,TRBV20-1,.,TGCAGTGCTAGAGATATTGGGACTCCCTACAATGAGCAGTTCTTC,CSARDIGTPYNEQFF
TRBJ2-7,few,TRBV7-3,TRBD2,TGTGCCAGCAGCCCAAAAGCGGGAGAGCGGTACGAGCAGTACTTC,CASSPKAGERYEQYF
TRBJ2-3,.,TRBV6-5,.,TGTGCCAGCATGCAGGGTGGTACAGATACGCAGTATTTT,CASMQGGTDTQYF
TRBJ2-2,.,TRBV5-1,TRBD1,TGCGCCAGCAGCTTAGTTTCTTTCGGACAGGGACACACCGGGGAGCTGTTTTTT,CASSLVSFGQGHTGELFF
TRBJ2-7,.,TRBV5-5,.,TGTGCCAGCAGTTTTGACGGGGACGAGCAGTACTTC,CASSFDGDEQYF
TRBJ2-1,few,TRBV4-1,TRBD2,TGCGCCAGCAGCACCCCGGGACTAGCGGGGGACAATGAGCAGTTCTTC,CASSTPGLAGDNEQFF
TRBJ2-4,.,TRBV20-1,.,TGCAGTGCCACACCGGGGCGGAAGCAAAACATTCAGTACTTC,CSATPGRKQNIQYF